The text below deals with one T cell receptor beta chain. This entry comes from a study of glioma-infiltrating T cells. The CDR3 has 15 amino acids. CDR1 is SGHVS and CDR2 is FQNEAQ in the germline V gene. The V gene end was trimmed by 5 bases and the J gene end by 4 bases; junction bases not matched to a gene: 8. The iRepertoire nested amplicon-rescue multiplex PCR amplified TCR alpha and beta CDR3s from RNA. TCRdb ran MiXCR on the multiplex PCR reads and lists one entry per CDR3 protein. The data hold roughly 350,000 distinct CDR3 sequences, with 41% observed a single time. The sequence was obtained from a human donor with low-grade glioma or glioblastoma, undergoing nonglioma brain surgery, or in good health (not recorded which). The sample consisted of glioma tissue, nonneoplastic brain tissue, or PBMCs (not recorded which). V is TRBV7-8 and J is TRBJ2-1; 7 bases map to TRBD2. The CDR3 DNA is TGTGCCAGCAGCCGACTAGCCTCCAGGTACAATGAGCAGTTCTTC. It codes for CASSRLASRYNEQFF.